This TCR beta chain derives from a study of OX40 agonist ivuxolimab in advanced cancers. Looking at the study overall: At doses from 0.01 to 10 mg/kg, patients were given intravenous ivuxolimab every 2 weeks. Overall study results and limits: At 0.1 to 3.0 mg/kg and by week 6, CD4+ and CD8+ T cells in the blood had expanded clonally. Among some nonresponders, normalized T-cell clonal expansion was also low. On average, CD8+ T cells had more expanded clones than CD4+.

Here immunoSEQ multiplex PCR was the method, and the copy in TCRdb shows in-frame clones only, minus some. Of 98,000 or so clones listed, under 95% were seen once; the top ten hold roughly 0.66%. The CDR3 length is 19 residues. Germline-derived CDR1 and CDR2 are SGHRS and YFSETQ. Trimming removed 3 bases from V and 0 bases from J; junction bases left unmatched: 8. In regard to this clone: Its antigen is not identified.

The receptor's source is an adult with an advanced solid tumor such as melanoma, head and neck, liver or kidney cancer. The input for sequencing was CD4+ or CD8+ T cells sorted from blood, taken in a trial of the OX40 agonist ivuxolimab. The chain joins TRBV5-1 to TRBJ2-3, with 15 bases identical to TRBD2. In DNA, the CDR3 is TGCGCCAGCAGCTCCGGACTAGCGGGGGGGGCCCCTAGCACAGATACGCAGTATTTT. This translates into CASSSGLAGGAPSTDTQYF.